This TCR beta chain was sequenced during a study of post-analysis software for immune sequencing data. Prepared TCR beta cDNA libraries contained unique molecular identifiers. TCRdb processed the PCR reads anew with MiXCR; each CDR3 protein has one entry. Of 750,000 to 900,000 distinct CDR3 sequences in the sample, roughly 50% were seen once. Concerning this clonotype: The target antigen is unknown.

The CDR3 runs to 18 residues. Trimming shortened V by 1 base and J by 2 bases, and 21 bases separated the two germline ends. Germline V gene sequence: CDR1 SQVTM, CDR2 ANQGSEA. Study-level results: Patients had higher frequencies than controls of five TRBV segments, including TRBV5-6, TRBV5-1 and TRBV20-1.

The TCR originated in a girl between 5 and 17 years old with multiple sclerosis. The specimen was blood. The chain is built from TRBV29-1 and TRBJ2-1, with D tentatively TRBD1 or TRBD2 (6 bases each). The CDR3 DNA reads as TGCAGCGTTGAAGTCGGGCTGGGAGAGGGGGGTGCCTACAATGAGCAGTTCTTC. Encoded protein: CSVEVGLGEGGAYNEQFF.